The T cell receptor (beta chain) described here comes from a study of cytomegalovirus exposure and HLA in healthy donors. Study-wide results and limits: Per published accounts, TCR beta sequences correctly predicted the HLA-A and HLA-B alleles of most subjects. Donor immune exposure was known only as CMV serostatus. After further analysis at a later stage, 16,951 TCR beta sequences were associated with HLA alleles at 0.05 false discovery rate. A later analysis linked a missense DCLRE1C variant to TCR beta V- and J-gene trimming.

Germline CDR1 and CDR2: SGHNT and YYREEE (reference sequence). The CDR3 consists of 13 residues. V was pared by 5 bases and J by 3 bases, with 9 bases between. PCR amplification relied on 60 Vbeta primers (plus 13 Jbeta primers). The repertoire was sequenced with immunoSEQ multiplex PCR; TCRdb's copy has only in-frame clones and lacks some. The data show 200,000 or so clones, 82% seen once. Turning to this clone: Its target is not known.

The chain combines TRBV5-4 with TRBJ2-1, with a weak D call TRBD2 (6 bases). Source material: PBMCs. The sequence came from a boy younger than 10 in good health and CMV-seronegative. The DNA of the CDR3 is TGTGCCAGCAGTGCTAGCGACTACAATGAGCAGTTCTTC. Residues: CASSASDYNEQFF.